This TCR beta chain was identified during a study of blood T cell repertoires in COVID-19. Study-wide background: The analysed material was cDNA or gDNA that came from T cells, B-cell-depleted T cells, or PBMCs.

In the original analysis: Amplification of reference gene primers was used by the study to estimate nucleated cell counts. Sequenced by immunoSEQ multiplex PCR; TCRdb stores in-frame clones only, minus some. V, J and clone size derive from that table, while D and trimming were established from the DNA sequence. The profile shows 100,000 to 120,000 clones, around 81% of them singletons. The TCR originated in a woman aged 65 to 85 with acute or convalescent COVID-19. The specimen sequenced was peripheral blood.

CDR3 nucleotide sequence: TGTGCCAGCAGCTGCCCACAGTGCGCTGCTTTCTTT. This sequence encodes CASSCPQCAAFF. V usage is TRBV7-9 and J usage is TRBJ1-1; D not resolved. Trimming cost V 4 bases and J 11 bases, with 14 bases left between them. The germline V gene has CDR1 SEHNR and CDR2 FQNEAQ (reference sequence). The CDR3 totals 12 residues.